Each of the 19 T cell receptor beta chains below was sequenced from the same sample in a study of T cell responses to AZD1222 COVID-19 vaccine. Only in-frame clones appear in the TCRdb table, and some are missing; sequencing was by immunoSEQ multiplex PCR. Among tens of thousands of clones listed, roughly 82% were seen once. Sequenced here: peripheral blood, sampled on day 0 of AZD1222 vaccination. All receptors come from an adult in good health.

This clone appeared a single time. The CDR3 region is CASSLPLALAGELFF. As DNA, the CDR3 is TGTGCCAGCAGCTTACCGCTAGCTCTTGCCGGGGAGCTGTTTTTT. The chain couples TRBV11-3 to TRBJ2-2; maybe TRBD2 (5 bases). CDR1 and CDR2 from the germline V gene are SGHNT and YENEEA. V lost 2 bases and J lost 6, with 13 bases in between. This CDR3 spans 15 amino acids.

V usage is TRBV19 and J usage is TRBJ1-5; no clear D gene. The CDR3 has 15 amino acids. Germline V lookup: CDR1 LNHDA, CDR2 SQIVND (reference sequence). V was clipped by 1 base and J by 0 bases, with 7 bases between them. CDR3 amino acids: CASSIVRDSNQPQHF. In DNA, the CDR3 is TGTGCCAGTAGTATAGTCCGGGATAGCAATCAGCCCCAGCATTTT.

This CDR3 is CASSSRDRSHEQYF. For the CDR3, the DNA is TGTGCCAGCAGCTCCCGGGACAGGTCCCACGAGCAGTACTTC. The chain employs TRBV9 and TRBJ2-7, with 8 bases identical to TRBD1. Germline V CDR1 and CDR2: SGDLS, YYNGEE. Trimming removed 4 bases from V and 5 bases from J; junction bases left unmatched: 8. The CDR3 consists of 14 residues.

The chain combines TRBV18 with TRBJ2-3, with TRBD2 identical over 9 bases. Germline V CDR1 and CDR2: KGHSH, LQKENI. The V gene end was trimmed by 3 bases and the J gene end by 0 bases; junction bases not matched to a gene: 7. This CDR3 contains 17 residues. CDR3 sequence: CASSPVGLAGSTDTQYF. CDR3 in DNA: TGTGCCAGCTCACCGGTCGGTCTAGCGGGGAGCACAGATACGCAGTATTTT.

This chain connects TRBV5-1 to TRBJ2-7; D is unresolved. Germline V gene lookup returns CDR1 SGHRS and CDR2 YFSETQ. V gave up 0 bases and J gave up 3 bases, with 7 bases separating them. The CDR3 totals 13 residues. CDR3 loop: CASSLGAFYEQYF. In nucleotides, the CDR3 is TGCGCCAGCAGCTTGGGGGCTTTCTACGAGCAGTACTTC.

The rearrangement links TRBV10-2 to TRBJ1-5; D gene unclear. CDR3 size: 12 residues. The V and J ends lost 2 bases and 4 bases respectively, with 3 bases between them. Germline CDR1 is WSHSY and CDR2 is SAAADI. The CDR3 loop is CASSERNQPQHF. CDR3 DNA sequence: TGCGCCAGCAGTGAGAGGAATCAGCCCCAGCATTTT.

The V call is TRBV28, the J call TRBJ1-1; 9 nucleotides agree with TRBD1. The CDR3 is 16 residues long. The V and J ends lost 3 bases and 8 bases, in that order; junction bases with no gene match: 13. The germline V gene has CDR1 MDHEN and CDR2 SYDVKM. DNA of the CDR3: TGTGCCAGCAGTTTGCCGCTTTGGACAGGGGCCTCCGAAGCTTTCTTT. Residues: CASSLPLWTGASEAFF.

The chain couples TRBV5-5 to TRBJ2-7; no clear D. Germline lookup yields CDR1 SGHKS and CDR2 YYEKEE (reference sequence). The CDR3 consists of 12 residues. The germline V and J ends were trimmed by 2 bases and 1 base, with 4 bases remaining between them. CDR3 residues: CASSLLSYEQYF. The CDR3 DNA follows: TGTGCCAGCAGCTTACTGTCCTACGAGCAGTACTTC.

The chain has TRBV11-3 and TRBJ2-5; D is unclear. V gave up 0 bases and J gave up 0 bases, with 2 bases separating them. The CDR3 consists of 13 residues. Germline V gene sequence: CDR1 SGHNT, CDR2 YENEEA. The CDR3, as DNA: TGTGCCAGCAGCTTAGAACACCAAGAGACCCAGTACTTC. It yields the protein CASSLEHQETQYF.

This clone was seen only a few times. The rearrangement uses TRBV7-9 and TRBJ2-7, with D possibly being TRBD2 (5 bases). Germline CDR1 SEHNR, CDR2 FQNEAQ (reference sequence). Trimming removed 4 bases at V and 1 base at J, with 17 bases between. The CDR3 extends over 16 amino acids. The CDR3 sequence: CASSSPVRTGSYEQYF. CDR3 DNA: TGTGCCAGCAGCTCCCCCGTTCGTACGGGATCCTACGAGCAGTACTTC.

A few counts support this clone. The rearrangement uses TRBV2 and TRBJ2-7; 11 nucleotides agree with TRBD2. CDR3 length equals 13 residues. Germline assignment: CDR1 SNHLY and CDR2 FYNNEI. Trimming removed 6 bases from V and 3 bases from J; junction bases left unmatched: 1. CDR3 loop: CASRGTSGYEQYF. DNA of the CDR3: TGTGCCAGCAGGGGGACTAGCGGCTACGAGCAGTACTTC. The complete variable domain, with remaining parts taken from reference TRBV2 and TRBJ2-7, reads EPEVTQTPSHQVTQMGQEVILRCVPISNHLYFYWYRQILGQKVEFLVSFYNNEISEKSEIFDDQFSVERPDGSNFTLKIRSTKLEDSAMYFCASRGTSGYEQYFGPGTRLTVT.

The chain couples TRBV5-3 to TRBJ1-2; D is unresolved. TRBV5-3 is filed as an ORF, its function uncertain. This CDR3 region has 16 residues. The V end lost 0 bases, the J end lost 2 bases, and 14 bases lay between the germline ends. The CDR3 DNA follows: TGTGCCAGAAGCTTGGGAGACGTCAGAGGCAACTATGGCTACACCTTC. It is translated as CARSLGDVRGNYGYTF.

The V gene is TRBV7-9, the J gene TRBJ1-2; D remains unclear. Looked up from germline, CDR1 is SEHNR and CDR2 is FQNEAQ (reference sequence). V was clipped by 1 base and J by 5 bases, with 5 bases between them. The CDR3 runs 12 residues. The CDR3 sequence: CASSLVGYGYTF. The CDR3 DNA reads TGTGCCAGCAGCTTAGTCGGTTATGGCTACACCTTC. Complete variable domain (other parts from reference TRBV7-9 and TRBJ1-2): DTGVSQNPRHKITKRGQNVTFRCDPISEHNRLYWYRQTLGQGPEFLTYFQNEAQLEKSRLLSDRFSAERPKGSFSTLEIQRTEQGDSAMYLCASSLVGYGYTFGSGTRLTVV.

This clone was seen once. The V call is TRBV11-3, the J call TRBJ2-5; a weak D match, TRBD1 (6 bases). This CDR3 contains 15 residues. The germline V gene has CDR1 SGHNT and CDR2 YENEEA. Trimming pared 5 bases from V and 1 base from J, leaving 14 bases between. The CDR3 region is CASSAGRTAQETQYF. The CDR3 nucleotides are TGTGCCAGCAGCGCAGGAAGGACAGCCCAAGAGACCCAGTACTTC.

The chain employs TRBV5-1 and TRBJ1-1; the D gene is possibly TRBD1 (5 bases). The germline V gene encodes CDR1 SGHRS and CDR2 YFSETQ. V was shortened by 0 bases and J by 0 bases, with 9 bases between the two germline ends. CDR3 length equals 15 residues. CDR3 sequence reads: CASSLAGGLNTEAFF. The CDR3 nucleotides read TGCGCCAGCAGCTTGGCGGGGGGATTGAACACTGAAGCTTTCTTT. Together with reference TRBV5-1 and TRBJ1-1, the CDR3 gives the full variable domain: KAGVTQTPRYLIKTRGQQVTLSCSPISGHRSVSWYQQTPGQGLQFLFEYFSETQRNKGNFPGRFSGRQFSNSRSEMNVSTLELGDSALYLCASSLAGGLNTEAFFGQGTRLTVV.

This rearrangement joins TRBV9 to TRBJ1-3; TRBD1 agrees at 7 bases. The CDR3 loop spans 15 amino acids. Germline V gene lookup returns CDR1 SGDLS and CDR2 YYNGEE. Trimming cost V 4 bases and J 0 bases; bases outside gene matches: 4. CDR3 protein: CASSLDRDSGNTIYF. For the CDR3, the DNA is TGTGCCAGCAGCCTCGACAGGGACTCTGGAAACACCATATATTTT.

J is TRBJ1-3 and V is TRBV14; D is possibly TRBD1 (6 bases). Germline CDR1 and CDR2: SGHDN and FVKESK. Trimming removed 4 bases at V and 8 bases at J, with 12 bases between. This CDR3 is built from 13 residues. The DNA of the CDR3 is TGTGCCAGCAGCCTACGGGGGGCCGACACCATATATTTT. It specifies CASSLRGADTIYF.

In nucleotides, the CDR3 is TGTGCCAGTAGTGCCGACGCGGGGTACGAGCAGTACTTC. Its translation is CASSADAGYEQYF. V gene TRBV19 combines with J gene TRBJ2-7; D is possibly TRBD2 (6 bases). CDR1 and CDR2 (germline): LNHDA, SQIVND (reference sequence). The CDR3 totals 13 residues. Between the trimmed V and J ends, which lost 5 bases and 4 bases, there was a span of 12 bases.

A few counts support this clone. The chain recombines TRBV27 with TRBJ2-1, with 7 bases lining up with TRBD2. The germline gives CDR1 MNHEY, CDR2 SMNVEV (reference sequence). The CDR3 is made up of 15 amino acids. Trimming cost V 6 bases and J 0 bases; bases outside gene matches: 5. CDR3 amino acids: CASRSPSGSYNEQFF. DNA for the CDR3: TGTGCCAGCAGGTCCCCTAGCGGCTCCTACAATGAGCAGTTCTTC.